A selection of T cell receptor beta chains follows, all from one sample in a study of Graves' ophthalmopathy and Graves' hyperthyroidism. One entry per CDR3 protein, called by TCRdb with MiXCR from the multiplex PCR reads. Of fewer than 600,000 distinct CDR3 sequences listed, approximately 15% are singletons. Sequencing was done on a sample of blood. Every receptor here comes from a woman aged 25-40 years with Graves' ophthalmopathy. CDR3s include the opening cysteine and the closing phenylalanine or tryptophan. A D gene is named only where the DNA matches it firmly. Some rows mark clone size as missing; the rest say once, few, many or name a class of expanded clone.

clone_size | d_call | j_call | v_call | cdr3_nt | cdr3_aa
few | TRBD1 | TRBJ2-7 | TRBV5-1 | TGCGCCAGCAGCTTGGCCGGGACAGGGCAGGTCAACGAGCAGTACTTC | CASSLAGTGQVNEQYF
many | . | TRBJ1-2 | TRBV7-8 | TGTGCCAGCAGCCCGGGGACGTGGGCTAACTATGGCTACACCTTC | CASSPGTWANYGYTF
. | . | TRBJ2-3 | TRBV28 | TGTGCCAGCCGGCGGGGGACACGCACAGATACGCAGTATTTT | CASRRGTRTDTQYF
many | . | TRBJ1-5 | TRBV4-1 | TGCGCCAGCAGCCAAGTAGGGGGGGGAGGTAGCAATCAGCCCCAGCATTTT | CASSQVGGGGSNQPQHF
many | . | TRBJ1-2 | TRBV4-1 | TGCGCCAGCAGCCGCCTCCCGGGCCTCCTAAACTATGGCTACACCTTC | CASSRLPGLLNYGYTF
. | . | TRBJ2-5 | TRBV2 | TGTGCCAGCAGTGCAGCCCGAGGAGCTCGGGAGACCCAGTACTTC | CASSAARGARETQYF
many | . | TRBJ1-5 | TRBV5-1 | TGCGCCAGCCCCCCGGCAGCGGGGAGTAGCAATCAGCCCCAGCATTTT | CASPPAAGSSNQPQHF
many | TRBD1 | TRBJ1-2 | TRBV6-5 | TGTGCCAGCAGTCCGGGACAGTTTTTTGGCTACACCTTC | CASSPGQFFGYTF
. | TRBD2 | TRBJ2-2 | TRBV19 | TGTGCCAGTAGTCAACCTAGCGGGAGGTACACCGGGGAGCTGTTTTTT | CASSQPSGRYTGELFF
many | TRBD1 | TRBJ1-5 | TRBV28 | TGTGCCAGCAGCTTCGATCCCGGGACAGGGAATCAGCCCCAGCATTTT | CASSFDPGTGNQPQHF
. | TRBD2 | TRBJ2-7 | TRBV7-2 | TGTGCCAGCAGCTTAGCGGGAGGGCTGTGGGAGCAGTACTTC | CASSLAGGLWEQYF
. | . | TRBJ2-7 | TRBV6-5 | TGTGCCAGCAGTTACGTGACAGGCGGCGAGCAGTACTTC | CASSYVTGGEQYF
many | . | TRBJ2-7 | TRBV30 | TGTGCCTGGAGTGCCCACAGGACAGTAAGAGGCGAGCAGTACTTC | CAWSAHRTVRGEQYF
many | TRBD1 | TRBJ1-2 | TRBV28 | TGTGCCACCCTGACAGGGGGATTTAATGGCTACACCTTC | CATLTGGFNGYTF
many | . | TRBJ2-7 | TRBV5-1 | TGCGCCAGCAGCCCCCCTGGGAATAACGAGCAGTACTTC | CASSPPGNNEQYF
many | TRBD1 | TRBJ1-3 | TRBV28 | TGTGCCAGCAGCCGCTGGACAGGGGGTATCGGAAACACCATATATTTT | CASSRWTGGIGNTIYF
many | TRBD1 | TRBJ1-2 | TRBV6-5 | TGTGCCAGCAGTTACTCGCTACAGGGGTTGGGAGGCTACACCTTC | CASSYSLQGLGGYTF
few | TRBD1 | TRBJ1-3 | TRBV19 | TGTGCCAGTAGTGGACAGGACCTCTCTGGAAACACCATATATTTT | CASSGQDLSGNTIYF
many | . | TRBJ1-1 | TRBV28 | TGTGCCAGCAGCCTGCGGGGCTGGATTACTGAAGCTTTCTTT | CASSLRGWITEAFF